The 27 T cell receptor beta chains below come from one sample, sequenced in a study of blood T cell repertoires in COVID-19. Assay: immunoSEQ multiplex PCR; the TCRdb copy retains only in-frame clones and omits some. The table lists tens of thousands of clones, 80% to 90% of them singletons. The sample comprised peripheral blood. All receptors derive from a woman aged 45 to 65 with acute or convalescent COVID-19.

The chain combines TRBV9 with TRBJ2-3, with 8 bases aligning to TRBD1. CDR3 length equals 15 residues. Germline loops: CDR1 SGDLS, CDR2 YYNGEE. Germline trimming cut 0 bases from V and 4 bases from J; bases unmatched to any gene: 4. The CDR3 is CASSVEQGVADTQYF. CDR3 bases: TGTGCCAGCAGCGTAGAACAGGGGGTGGCAGATACGCAGTATTTT.

This clone was picked up one time. The J gene is TRBJ1-6, the V gene TRBV6-6; D possibly corresponds to TRBD1 (5 bases). CDR3 size: 14 residues. Germline lookup yields CDR1 MNHNY and CDR2 SVGAGI (reference sequence). V was trimmed by 5 bases and J by 5 bases, leaving 10 bases between them. The CDR3 region is CASSNRQNNSPLHF. CDR3 DNA: TGTGCCAGCAGTAACAGACAGAATAATTCACCCCTCCACTTT.

J is TRBJ1-1 and V is TRBV5-1; 7 positions match TRBD1. V was clipped by 7 bases and J by 2 bases; unmatched bases: 5. Germline loops: CDR1 SGHRS, CDR2 YFSETQ. The CDR3 is 13 residues long. CDR3 nucleotide sequence: TGCGCCAGCTCGGGACAGATTAACACTGAAGCTTTCTTT. Translated: CASSGQINTEAFF.

This clone was counted once. The genes are TRBV28 and TRBJ1-5; 7 nucleotides line up with TRBD1. The CDR3 consists of 15 residues. Looked up from germline, CDR1 is MDHEN and CDR2 is SYDVKM. V trimming: 5 bases; J trimming: 3 bases; junction bases outside the gene matches: 7. CDR3 amino acids: CASSKIQGTNQPQHF. The CDR3 coding sequence is TGTGCCAGCAGTAAGATACAGGGGACCAATCAGCCCCAGCATTTT.

The chain joins TRBV5-4 to TRBJ2-5; 16 bases map to TRBD2. J was trimmed by 5 bases and V by 1 base; bases with no gene match: 8. CDR1 and CDR2 from the germline V gene are SGHNT and YYREEE (reference sequence). The CDR3 loop spans 18 amino acids. The CDR3 DNA reads as TGTGCCAGCAGCTTGAGACAGGGACTAGCGGGAGGGAGGGAGACCCAGTACTTC. Translated: CASSLRQGLAGGRETQYF.

This chain connects TRBV7-8 to TRBJ1-6; D gene uncertain. Germline CDR1 and CDR2: SGHVS and FQNEAQ. The CDR3 covers 14 residues. Trimming pared 1 base from V and 5 bases from J, leaving 6 bases between. This CDR3 reads CASSLVGHNSPLHF. CDR3 nucleotides: TGTGCCAGCAGCTTAGTGGGCCATAATTCACCCCTCCACTTT.

V is TRBV27 and J is TRBJ1-5, with D possibly TRBD1 on 5 matching bases. V shed 4 bases and J shed 6 bases, with 10 bases lying between them. This CDR3 is 13 amino acids long. Germline CDR1 MNHEY, CDR2 SMNVEV (reference sequence). The CDR3 region has the DNA TGTGCCAGCAGTTCAATCCAGGGTCAGCCCCAGCATTTT. It encodes CASSSIQGQPQHF.

This rearrangement joins TRBV25-1 to TRBJ2-3, with TRBD2 matching over 10 bases. CDR3 length: 14 amino acids. With V trimmed by 6 bases and J by 5 bases, 5 bases remained unmatched. In germline, CDR1 is MGHDK, CDR2 SYGVNS. The CDR3 sequence: CASRERGGGDTQYF. In nucleotides, the CDR3 is TGTGCCAGCAGAGAGCGGGGGGGCGGAGATACGCAGTATTTT.

The V call is TRBV5-1, the J call TRBJ1-3; unclear D gene. Germline assignment: CDR1 SGHRS and CDR2 YFSETQ. The CDR3 loop spans 15 amino acids. The V gene lost 5 bases and the J gene lost 3 bases, with 15 bases spanning the gap. CDR3 sequence (DNA): TGCGCCAGCAGTCAAACGGGGATAGATGGAAACACCATATATTTT. It specifies CASSQTGIDGNTIYF.

The V call is TRBV7-2, the J call TRBJ1-2; 9 positions agree with TRBD1. Per germline, CDR1 SGHTA and CDR2 FQGNSA. The CDR3 covers 13 residues. V lost 4 bases and J lost 5; bases outside the gene matches: 2. DNA for the CDR3: TGTGCCAGCAGCTCGGGACAGGGTTATGGCTACACCTTC. As protein: CASSSGQGYGYTF. Complete variable domain (other parts from reference TRBV7-2 and TRBJ1-2): GAGVSQSPSNKVTEKGKDVELRCDPISGHTALYWYRQSLGQGLEFLIYFQGNSAPDKSGLPSDRFSAERTGGSVSTLTIQRTQQEDSAVYLCASSSGQGYGYTFGSGTRLTVV.

The gene calls are TRBV3-1 (or the pseudogene TRBV3-2) and TRBJ2-7, with 7 bases aligning to TRBD1. The CDR3 contains 13 residues. The V and J ends lost 1 base and 7 bases, in that order; junction bases with no gene match: 4. In germline, CDR1 is LGHDT, CDR2 YNNKEL (reference sequence). In DNA, the CDR3 is TGTGCCAGCAGCCAAGTACAGGGGCGGGAGCAGTACTTC. Protein: CASSQVQGREQYF.

The genes are TRBV30 and TRBJ1-1; D uncertain. Germline-derived CDR1 and CDR2 are GTSNPN and SVGIG (reference sequence). The CDR3 contains 14 residues. Trimming stripped 3 bases from V and 2 bases from J, with 13 bases between. The CDR3 protein is CAWRLGQANTEAFF. Written as DNA, the CDR3 is TGTGCCTGGAGACTAGGGCAGGCAAACACTGAAGCTTTCTTT.

The CDR3 region has the DNA TGTGCCTGGAGCGCAAAAACGAACGGGGTAGCCAAAAACATTCAGTACTTC. This codes for CAWSAKTNGVAKNIQYF. The gene calls are TRBV30 and TRBJ2-4; D perhaps matches TRBD2 (5 bases). CDR1 and CDR2 from the germline V gene are GTSNPN and SVGIG (reference sequence). Between the trimmed V and J ends, which lost 3 bases and 0 bases, there was a span of 18 bases. The CDR3 is 17 residues long.

The table lists this clone with a count of one. The gene calls are TRBV7-9 and TRBJ2-1; possible D gene TRBD2, 6 bases. CDR3 length: 15 amino acids. Germline V gene lookup returns CDR1 SEHNR and CDR2 FQNEAQ (reference sequence). V shed 2 bases and J shed 9 bases, with 17 bases lying between them. The CDR3 sequence: CASSLLPGVFREQFF. The CDR3 DNA reads TGTGCCAGCAGCTTACTCCCGGGAGTCTTTCGTGAGCAGTTCTTC.

The CDR3 DNA reads as TGCGCCAGCAGCTACGACAGGGGTCGCACAGATACGCAGTATTTT. Translated, it gives CASSYDRGRTDTQYF. This chain links TRBV5-1 with TRBJ2-3, with TRBD1 matching over 8 bases. CDR1 is SGHRS and CDR2 is YFSETQ in the germline V gene. V trimming: 3 bases; J trimming: 1 base; junction bases outside the gene matches: 4. This CDR3 has 15 residues. Supplemented by reference TRBV5-1 and TRBJ2-3, the full variable domain reads KAGVTQTPRYLIKTRGQQVTLSCSPISGHRSVSWYQQTPGQGLQFLFEYFSETQRNKGNFPGRFSGRQFSNSRSEMNVSTLELGDSALYLCASSYDRGRTDTQYFGPGTRLTVL.

V is TRBV7-8 and J is TRBJ1-4, with no clear D. The V and J ends lost 5 bases and 6 bases respectively, with 16 bases between them. The CDR3 length is 15 residues. Germline V CDR1 and CDR2: SGHVS, FQNEAQ. The DNA of the CDR3 is TGTGCCAGCAGCAAAGGGCGGGAATCTTATGAAAAACTGTTTTTT. Translation: CASSKGRESYEKLFF.

The chain carries TRBV6-6 and TRBJ1-5, with TRBD1 as a possible D gene (6 bases). Per germline, CDR1 MNHNY and CDR2 SVGAGI (reference sequence). The CDR3 is 16 residues long. V dropped 6 bases and J dropped 0 bases, with 15 bases sitting between them. CDR3 sequence reads: CASSGQISYSNQPQHF. For the CDR3, the DNA is TGTGCCAGCAGCGGACAGATTTCATATAGCAATCAGCCCCAGCATTTT.

The chain is built from TRBV9 and TRBJ1-1; a weak D match, TRBD1 (6 bases). Trimming took 0 bases from V and 0 from J, leaving 9 bases between them. The V gene's germline CDR1 is SGDLS and CDR2 YYNGEE. The length of the CDR3 is 15 residues. CDR3 DNA sequence: TGTGCCAGCAGCGTAGGGGGACACCTGAACACTGAAGCTTTCTTT. Its translation: CASSVGGHLNTEAFF.

J is TRBJ1-1 and V is TRBV19; TRBD1 might be the D (6 bases). Germline-derived CDR1 and CDR2 are LNHDA and SQIVND (reference sequence). This CDR3 comprises 15 residues. V lost 1 base to trimming and J lost 11 bases, with 20 bases between them. The CDR3 DNA follows: TGTGCCAGTAGTATAGTTGATTCGGGGGGCCGTGGCGCTTTCTTT. Its protein is CASSIVDSGGRGAFF.

This chain links TRBV2 with TRBJ2-2; 8 bases fit TRBD1. The V and J ends lost 11 bases and 1 base, in that order; junction bases with no gene match: 6. The germline gives CDR1 SNHLY, CDR2 FYNNEI. The CDR3 covers 14 residues. The CDR3 coding sequence is TGTGCCTCCTGCGACAGGGGGAACACCGGGGAGCTGTTTTTT. It is translated as CASCDRGNTGELFF.

The V gene is TRBV5-1, the J gene TRBJ2-7, with 7 bases that match TRBD1. In germline, CDR1 is SGHRS, CDR2 YFSETQ. The CDR3 runs 16 residues. With 0 bases clipped from V and 2 bases from J, the junction kept 8 bases outside the gene matches. The CDR3 loop reads CASSLDGPGQTYEQYF. CDR3 sequence (DNA): TGCGCCAGCAGCTTGGATGGACCGGGACAGACCTACGAGCAGTACTTC.

This chain uses TRBV5-1 with TRBJ1-2, with 7 bases identical to TRBD1. The CDR3 sequence is 13 residues long. CDR1 is SGHRS, CDR2 YFSETQ, per germline. The J segment lost 6 bases and the V segment lost 0 bases, leaving 2 bases of the junction unmatched. This chain's CDR3 is CASSLAGGDGYTF. DNA for the CDR3: TGCGCCAGCAGCTTGGCAGGGGGTGATGGCTACACCTTC.

The chain uses TRBV28 and TRBJ2-7; 10 bases match TRBD2. CDR1 is MDHEN, CDR2 SYDVKM, per germline. Trimming cost V 7 bases and J 1 base; bases outside gene matches: 7. CDR3 length equals 15 residues. The CDR3 nucleotides are TGTGCCAGCATCAGCGGGGGGGGCAATTCCTACGAGCAGTACTTC. Its translation is CASISGGGNSYEQYF.

This chain connects TRBV7-9 to TRBJ1-6; D is uncertain. In germline, CDR1 is SEHNR, CDR2 FQNEAQ (reference sequence). There are 12 residues in the CDR3. V lost 3 bases and J lost 7, with 4 bases in between. The CDR3 protein is CASSFINSPLHF. Written as DNA, the CDR3 is TGTGCCAGCAGCTTTATAAATTCACCCCTCCACTTT.

The V call is TRBV18, the J call TRBJ1-2; 7 bases align to TRBD1. Trimming cost V 3 bases and J 4 bases; bases outside gene matches: 8. The CDR3 has 15 residues. Germline V gene sequence: CDR1 KGHSH, CDR2 LQKENI. The CDR3 sequence: CASSPRGGAPYGYTF. CDR3 bases: TGTGCCAGCTCACCCAGAGGGGGCGCACCCTATGGCTACACCTTC.

This clone was found a few times. This rearrangement joins TRBV5-1 to TRBJ2-5; the match to TRBD1 covers 7 bases. The germline gives CDR1 SGHRS, CDR2 YFSETQ. The V and J ends lost 5 bases and 4 bases, in that order; junction bases with no gene match: 8. This CDR3 has 14 residues. The CDR3 bases are TGCGCCAGCAGGGAACAGGGGATCTCAGAGACCCAGTACTTC. As protein: CASREQGISETQYF.

The chain uses TRBV6-6 and TRBJ1-2; 9 bases fit TRBD1. The junction had 11 bases not matched to a gene; V was cut back by 7 bases and J by 8 bases. CDR1 is MNHNY, CDR2 SVGAGI, per germline (reference sequence). This CDR3 is 14 amino acids long. CDR3 protein: CASTLGDRDYGYTF. The CDR3 DNA reads as TGTGCCAGCACCCTCGGGGACAGGGATTACGGCTACACCTTC.